This TCR beta chain was captured in a study of blood T cell repertoires in COVID-19. The CDR3 covers 17 residues. V was clipped by 5 bases and J by 4 bases; unmatched bases: 12. CDR1 is SGHTS, CDR2 YDEGEE, per germline. Original analysis: Amplifying reference gene primers gave estimates of nucleated cell counts. Repertoires were generated with immunoSEQ multiplex PCR, while TCRdb's copy carries only in-frame clones and drops some. The V and J calls and clone size were taken over from that table, and D and trimming were inferred from the DNA. Of roughly 120,000 clones in the sample, 82% were seen once.

The chain employs TRBV5-8 and TRBJ2-3; 11 bases match TRBD1. The source of this sequence is a human donor in a cohort sampled during active COVID-19. Sequenced: peripheral blood. CDR3 loop: CASSIVPGTGGSDTQYF. The CDR3 region has the DNA TGTGCCAGCAGTATCGTCCCCGGGACAGGGGGTTCAGATACGCAGTATTTT.